The 5 T cell receptor beta chains in this list originate from one sample, sequenced in a study of early T cells in non-severe SARS-CoV-2 infection. One entry per CDR3 protein results from TCRdb running MiXCR on the 5' RACE reads. The sample has about 79,000 distinct CDR3 sequences; approximately 13% are singletons. The sample was whole blood. The receptor set was obtained from an adult who was a healthcare worker with PCR-confirmed SARS-CoV-2 infection or an uninfected control (not recorded which).

This clonotype was seen only a few times. V usage is TRBV18 and J usage is TRBJ1-5, with 8 positions matching TRBD1. J was trimmed by 3 bases and V by 6 bases; bases with no gene match: 10. CDR1 KGHSH and CDR2 LQKENI come from the germline V gene. CDR3 length: 16 amino acids. The chain's CDR3 is CASSDQGAHDNQPQHF. The CDR3 bases are TGTGCCAGCTCCGACCAGGGGGCGCATGACAATCAGCCCCAGCATTTT.

The chain has TRBV7-3 and TRBJ2-2, with 7 bases lining up with TRBD2. Looked up from germline, CDR1 is SGHTA and CDR2 is FQGTGA. This CDR3 is 14 amino acids long. J gave up 6 bases and V 3 bases, and 4 bases lay outside the gene matches. DNA of the CDR3: TGTGCCAGCAGCTTCACTAGCGTCGCCGGGGAGCTGTTTTTT. Protein: CASSFTSVAGELFF. The full variable domain, rest sourced from reference TRBV7-3 and TRBJ2-2, is GAGVSQTPSNKVTEKGKYVELRCDPISGHTALYWYRQSLGQGPEFLIYFQGTGAADDSGLPNDRFFAVRPEGSVSTLKIQRTERGDSAVYLCASSFTSVAGELFFGEGSRLTVL.

This clonotype came up a few times. The CDR3 DNA is TGTGCCAGCAGCGAGAGCGGAGGGAGGGTTGGAAAACTGTTTTTT. Translated: CASSESGGRVGKLFF. V and J are TRBV2 and TRBJ1-4; D call uncertain. This CDR3 has 15 amino acids. Trimming pared 6 bases from V and 10 bases from J, leaving 21 bases between. The germline V gene encodes CDR1 SNHLY and CDR2 FYNNEI.

This clonotype turned up a few times. V is TRBV7-2 and J is TRBJ2-5, with D possibly being TRBD2 (6 bases). V lost 2 bases, J lost 5 bases, and 12 bases lay in between. The CDR3 covers 14 residues. Germline V gene data show CDR1 as SGHTA and CDR2 as FQGNSA. The CDR3 bases are TGTGCCAGCAGCTTAAATAAGGGAGGCGAGACCCAGTACTTC. Protein product: CASSLNKGGETQYF.

This clonotype was seen more than once but under ten times. The V gene is TRBV7-8, the J gene TRBJ2-7; D gene unclear. CDR3 length: 14 residues. V shed 5 bases and J shed 3 bases, with 14 bases lying between them. The germline V gene encodes CDR1 SGHVS and CDR2 FQNEAQ. The CDR3 loop is CASSRAGDLYEQYF. DNA of the CDR3: TGTGCCAGCAGCAGGGCAGGTGATCTCTACGAGCAGTACTTC.